Listed here are 20 T cell receptor beta chains from one sample, sequenced in a study of beta chain features in type 1 diabetes. Every isolated RNA sample was fully reverse transcribed, so sequencing captured expressed TCRB transcripts. Libraries were prepared by immunoSEQ multiplex PCR; TCRdb keeps only in-frame clonotypes and omits some of them. The sample includes about 340,000 clones, roughly 9% seen only once; the top ten take about 1%. Their antigen targets remain unknown. Study-level results: For Type 1 diabetes patients, all four CD4+ subsets carried TCRB CDR3s that were moderately but significantly shorter.

Sequenced material: central memory CD4+ T cells from blood. The receptors here all came from a man aged 30-40 years with type 1 diabetes.

This clone turned up a few times. The chain's CDR3 is CASSQTDGTRHGYTF. The CDR3 DNA sequence: TGTGCCAGCAGTCAAACGGATGGGACAAGGCATGGCTACACCTTC. The chain recombines TRBV6-5 with TRBJ1-2, with D maybe TRBD1 (6 bases). This CDR3 is 15 amino acids long. The V and J ends lost 5 bases and 6 bases respectively, with 19 bases between them. Germline lookup yields CDR1 MNHEY and CDR2 SVGAGI.

This clone was observed many times. The chain employs TRBV19 and TRBJ1-1; D not certain. The V end lost 6 bases, the J end lost 3 bases, and 17 bases lay between the germline ends. This CDR3 comprises 15 residues. Per germline, CDR1 LNHDA and CDR2 SQIVND (reference sequence). CDR3 residues: CASRGRQVEDTEAFF. The CDR3 DNA sequence: TGTGCCAGTAGGGGCAGGCAGGTCGAGGACACTGAAGCTTTCTTT.

This clone was seen a handful of times. This rearrangement joins TRBV30 to TRBJ1-6, with a weak D call TRBD1 (6 bases). The ends were cut back, 6 bases at V and 10 bases at J, with 16 bases in the middle. CDR3 length: 13 amino acids. Germline-derived CDR1 and CDR2 are GTSNPN and SVGIG (reference sequence). The CDR3 DNA follows: TGTGCCTGTACCACAGGGAAACGGTCACCCCTCCACTTT. Its translation is CACTTGKRSPLHF.

V and J are TRBV7-2 and TRBJ1-2; 9 bases are a match to TRBD1. The CDR3 extends over 14 amino acids. The V gene end was trimmed by 1 base and the J gene end by 4 bases; junction bases not matched to a gene: 1. Germline CDR1 reads SGHTA; CDR2 reads FQGNSA. In nucleotides, the CDR3 is TGTGCCAGCAGCTTAGAGGACAGGGGCTATGGCTACACCTTC. It yields the protein CASSLEDRGYGYTF.

The CDR3 DNA is TGTGCCAGCAGTGAATATAGGGACGAGACCCAGTACTTC. Its translation: CASSEYRDETQYF. The V gene is TRBV2, the J gene TRBJ2-5; D may be TRBD1 or TRBD2 (5 bases each). CDR1 is SNHLY and CDR2 is FYNNEI in the germline V gene. This CDR3 contains 13 residues. The V end lost 2 bases, the J end lost 5 bases, and 9 bases lay between the germline ends.

A note on this clone: Distinct nucleotide sequences in the sample also encode this CDR3. The genes are TRBV29-1 and TRBJ2-1; D is tentatively TRBD1 or TRBD2 (5 bases each). The length of the CDR3 is 14 residues. Germline lookup yields CDR1 SQVTM and CDR2 ANQGSEA. V was pared by 4 bases and J by 0 bases, with 10 bases between. The CDR3 nucleotides are TGCAGCGTTGGGGGACGGAGCTCCTACAATGAGCAGTTCTTC. Protein: CSVGGRSSYNEQFF.

The chain combines TRBV6-1 with TRBJ1-2; tentatively, D is TRBD1 (5 bases). V was shortened by 5 bases and J by 5 bases, with 12 bases between the two germline ends. Germline CDR1 and CDR2: MNHNS and SASEGT. This CDR3 has 13 residues. CDR3 sequence (DNA): TGTGCCAGCAGTTTGGGGGTTTTTTATGGCTACACCTTC. As protein: CASSLGVFYGYTF.

This clone turned up a few times. CDR3 residues: CASSRVVTQGTDTQYF. CDR3 DNA: TGTGCCAGCAGCCGAGTCGTAACTCAGGGAACAGATACGCAGTATTTT. The V call is TRBV7-2, the J call TRBJ2-3; maybe TRBD1 (5 bases). Trimming removed 5 bases from V and 3 bases from J, with 18 bases in between. CDR3 length: 16 amino acids. Germline V gene data show CDR1 as SGHTA and CDR2 as FQGNSA.

The V and J genes are TRBV4-1 and TRBJ1-5, with D hard to call. V lost 4 bases and J 4 bases, leaving 11 bases between the germline ends. The CDR3 spans 14 residues. Germline CDR1 reads MGHRA; CDR2 reads YSYEKL. The CDR3 protein is CASSLEHGNQPQHF. CDR3 in DNA: TGCGCCAGCAGCCTCGAACATGGGAATCAGCCCCAGCATTTT.

This clone was detected a few times. The rearrangement uses TRBV30 and TRBJ1-1, with 7 bases identical to TRBD1. The CDR3 loop spans 16 amino acids. J lost 4 bases, V lost 3 bases, and 14 bases had no gene match. The V gene's germline CDR1 is GTSNPN and CDR2 SVGIG (reference sequence). The chain's CDR3 is CAWRRPQTGSFTEAFF. CDR3 nucleotides: TGTGCCTGGAGACGCCCCCAGACAGGGTCCTTCACTGAAGCTTTCTTT.

This clone was seen repeatedly, ten times or more. The identical CDR3 is also encoded by other nucleotide sequences in the sample. This sequence joins TRBV11-2 and TRBJ2-4, with D unresolved. The germline V and J ends were trimmed by 4 bases and 0 bases, with 7 bases remaining between them. CDR1 is SGHAT and CDR2 is FQNNGV in the germline V gene. The CDR3 is 14 residues long. CDR3 sequence: CASSSRIAKNIQYF. In nucleotides, the CDR3 is TGTGCCAGCAGCTCCCGGATAGCCAAAAACATTCAGTACTTC. Looking up the rest from reference TRBV11-2 and TRBJ2-4 gives the full variable domain: EAGVAQSPRYKIIEKRQSVAFWCNPISGHATLYWYQQILGQGPKLLIQFQNNGVVDDSQLPKDRFSAERLKGVDSTLKIQPAKLEDSAVYLCASSSRIAKNIQYFGAGTRLSVL.

This chain uses TRBV5-1 with TRBJ2-7, with TRBD2 as a possible D gene (6 bases). V was cut by 0 bases and J by 5 bases, with 21 bases left in between. CDR3 size: 17 residues. Looked up from germline, CDR1 is SGHRS and CDR2 is YFSETQ. DNA of the CDR3: TGCGCCAGCAGCTTGGGGACGGGGACTCCTCGAAATCACGAGCAGTACTTC. Residues: CASSLGTGTPRNHEQYF.

The chain combines TRBV18 with TRBJ2-3, with 9 bases that match TRBD1. The CDR3 is 15 amino acids. Looked up from germline, CDR1 is KGHSH and CDR2 is LQKENI. V shed 3 bases, J shed 1 base, and the junction held 2 bases outside the gene matches. The CDR3 sequence: CASSPGQGGTDTQYF. In DNA, the CDR3 is TGTGCCAGCTCACCGGGACAGGGAGGCACAGATACGCAGTATTTT.

This clone was picked up a small number of times. Other DNA sequences of this sample code for an identical CDR3. This chain uses TRBV19 with TRBJ2-3, with TRBD2 matching over 7 bases. The length of the CDR3 is 14 residues. Germline assignment: CDR1 LNHDA and CDR2 SQIVND (reference sequence). The V gene end was trimmed by 7 bases and the J gene end by 1 base; junction bases not matched to a gene: 5. CDR3 nucleotide sequence: TGTGCCAGTATTTCTAGCGGAGGCACAGATACGCAGTATTTT. Its protein product is CASISSGGTDTQYF. Combining the CDR3 with reference TRBV19 and TRBJ2-3 gives the whole variable domain DGGITQSPKYLFRKEGQNVTLSCEQNLNHDAMYWYRQDPGQGLRLIYYSQIVNDFQKGDIAEGYSVSREKKESFPLTVTSAQKNPTAFYLCASISSGGTDTQYFGPGTRLTVL.

This clone has only a few counts. The chain couples TRBV29-1 to TRBJ1-1, with D perhaps matching TRBD1 (6 bases). Germline values: CDR1 SQVTM, CDR2 ANQGSEA. CDR3 length: 13 residues. V was shortened by 1 base and J by 3 bases, with 9 bases between the two germline ends. The DNA of the CDR3 is TGCAGCGTTGAAGGGACAGAATACACTGAAGCTTTCTTT. Amino acid sequence: CSVEGTEYTEAFF.

This clone has a handful of counts. The rearrangement uses TRBV9 and TRBJ1-2, with D possibly TRBD1 on 6 matching bases. The CDR3 consists of 14 residues. V was pared by 3 bases and J by 0 bases, with 9 bases between. Germline CDR1 and CDR2: SGDLS and YYNGEE. CDR3 bases: TGTGCCAGCAGCGCTGGACAGACTAACTATGGCTACACCTTC. It is translated as CASSAGQTNYGYTF.

This clone was found a few times. The sample carries other DNA sequences with the same CDR3. The chain employs TRBV6-5 and TRBJ2-3; D unclear. The CDR3 runs 14 residues. From germline, CDR1 is MNHEY and CDR2 SVGAGI. Trimming stripped 0 bases from V and 0 bases from J, with 4 bases between. CDR3 region: CASSYSVSTDTQYF. CDR3 bases: TGTGCCAGCAGTTACTCGGTTAGCACAGATACGCAGTATTTT.

In this sample, this clone turned up many times. The identical CDR3 is also encoded by other nucleotide sequences in the sample. CDR3 sequence reads: CASSLQGTDTQYF. CDR3 DNA: TGTGCCAGCAGCTTACAGGGCACAGATACGCAGTATTTT. The rearrangement uses TRBV7-2 and TRBJ2-3; D gene ambiguous. The CDR3 consists of 13 residues. Germline V gene data show CDR1 as SGHTA and CDR2 as FQGNSA. Trimming took 2 bases from V and 1 from J, leaving 4 bases between them.

This clone was counted only a few times. The chain couples TRBV18 to TRBJ2-4; tentatively, D is TRBD1 (6 bases). The CDR3 is made up of 15 amino acids. Trimming pared 4 bases from V and 2 bases from J, leaving 12 bases between. Germline V gene lookup returns CDR1 KGHSH and CDR2 LQKENI. CDR3: CASSLRQESKNIQYF. The CDR3 DNA is TGTGCCAGCTCACTTCGACAGGAGTCCAAAAACATTCAGTACTTC.

The genes are TRBV6-5 and TRBJ2-7, with D perhaps TRBD1 (5 bases). This CDR3 region has 14 residues. V was cut by 5 bases and J by 2 bases, with 13 bases left in between. Germline V CDR1 and CDR2: MNHEY, SVGAGI. The CDR3 is CASSEGPGTYEQYF. DNA of the CDR3: TGTGCCAGCAGTGAAGGACCAGGGACCTACGAGCAGTACTTC.